A selection of T cell receptor beta chains follows, all from one sample in a study of blood T cell repertoires in COVID-19. Produced via immunoSEQ multiplex PCR; TCRdb's table is partial and in-frame only. The repertoire holds roughly 56,000 clones, around four fifths seen once, with around 5% in the top ten. Sequencing used peripheral blood. These receptors were collected from a man in his 70s with acute or convalescent COVID-19. Each CDR3 is given with its conserved first and last residue. D genes are given only for firm matches. Size tells how often a clone was seen (once, few, many) or the class of an expanded clone, and some rows leave it out.

j_call: TRBJ2-2; d_call: .; v_call: TRBV11-1; clone_size: .; cdr3_nt: TGTGCCAGCAGCCTAAATGATGGTACCGGGGAGCTGTTTTTT; cdr3_aa: CASSLNDGTGELFF
j_call: TRBJ1-5; d_call: TRBD1; v_call: TRBV19; clone_size: few; cdr3_nt: TGTGCCAGTAGTCCGAGGTTAGGGGGCGTGGGGCAGCCCCAGCATTTT; cdr3_aa: CASSPRLGGVGQPQHF
j_call: TRBJ1-5; d_call: .; v_call: TRBV15; clone_size: once; cdr3_nt: TGTGCCACCAGCAGGGAACGGGGGGATCAGCCCCAGCATTTT; cdr3_aa: CATSRERGDQPQHF
j_call: TRBJ1-4; d_call: .; v_call: TRBV11-2; clone_size: .; cdr3_nt: TGTGCCAGCAGCTTGAATGGGCCCAATGAAAAACTGTTTTTT; cdr3_aa: CASSLNGPNEKLFF
j_call: TRBJ2-7; d_call: .; v_call: TRBV5-4; clone_size: .; cdr3_nt: TGTGCCAGCAGCTTTAGCCGGAGCTCCTACGAGCAGTACTTC; cdr3_aa: CASSFSRSSYEQYF
j_call: TRBJ1-3; d_call: TRBD1; v_call: TRBV19; clone_size: .; cdr3_nt: TGTGCCAGTAGCAGGAACAGGGGTATTTATGGAAACACCATATATTTT; cdr3_aa: CASSRNRGIYGNTIYF
j_call: TRBJ2-3; d_call: TRBD2; v_call: TRBV6-2/TRBV6-3; clone_size: .; cdr3_nt: TGTGCCAGCAGTTACTCGGGCGGGGGGGCCGGTACGCAGTATTTT; cdr3_aa: CASSYSGGGAGTQYF
j_call: TRBJ2-5; d_call: TRBD1; v_call: TRBV6-1; clone_size: .; cdr3_nt: TGTGCCAGCAGTGACCGACAGGGGGGTGAAGAGACCCAGTACTTC; cdr3_aa: CASSDRQGGEETQYF
j_call: TRBJ1-2; d_call: .; v_call: TRBV28; clone_size: .; cdr3_nt: TGTGCCAGCAGTTTAAACTTATACGATGGCTACACCTTC; cdr3_aa: CASSLNLYDGYTF
j_call: TRBJ2-6; d_call: .; v_call: TRBV2; clone_size: .; cdr3_nt: TGTGCCAGCAGACAGGGCCTCTGGGCCAACGTCCTGACTTTC; cdr3_aa: CASRQGLWANVLTF
j_call: TRBJ1-2; d_call: .; v_call: TRBV9; clone_size: few; cdr3_nt: TGTGCCAGCAGCGTGACCTACCGGGGAGATGGCTACACCTTC; cdr3_aa: CASSVTYRGDGYTF
j_call: TRBJ1-5; d_call: .; v_call: TRBV10-1; clone_size: .; cdr3_nt: TGCGCCAGCAGTGGAACGGGAAATCAGCCCCAGCATTTT; cdr3_aa: CASSGTGNQPQHF
j_call: TRBJ2-5; d_call: .; v_call: TRBV29-1; clone_size: .; cdr3_nt: TGCAGCGTTGAAGTTCAGGGGAAAGAGACCCAGTACTTC; cdr3_aa: CSVEVQGKETQYF
j_call: TRBJ2-3; d_call: TRBD2; v_call: TRBV12-3/TRBV12-4; clone_size: .; cdr3_nt: TGTGCCAGCAACGGCGGGGGGAATTTTCCGTATTTT; cdr3_aa: CASNGGGNFPYF
j_call: TRBJ2-3; d_call: .; v_call: TRBV18; clone_size: .; cdr3_nt: TGTGCCAGCTCACCACCGCGGGGCACAGATACGCAGTATTTT; cdr3_aa: CASSPPRGTDTQYF
j_call: TRBJ2-6; d_call: TRBD1; v_call: TRBV5-1; clone_size: .; cdr3_nt: TGCGCCAGCAGCGGCCGGGACAGGGGGCCCGGGGCCAACGTCCTGACTTTC; cdr3_aa: CASSGRDRGPGANVLTF
j_call: TRBJ2-5; d_call: TRBD2; v_call: TRBV7-8; clone_size: .; cdr3_nt: TGTGCCAGCAGCTTACAGGGAGGGAAAGAGACCCAGTACTTC; cdr3_aa: CASSLQGGKETQYF
j_call: TRBJ2-1; d_call: TRBD2; v_call: TRBV5-6; clone_size: .; cdr3_nt: TGTGCCAGCAGCTTGCCCATACGACTAGCTAATGAGCAGTTCTTC; cdr3_aa: CASSLPIRLANEQFF
j_call: TRBJ2-1; d_call: TRBD1; v_call: TRBV29-1; clone_size: .; cdr3_nt: TGCAGCGTTGAAGGGCTCGGGAAGGGGGCCCCCCAGGAGCAGTTCTTC; cdr3_aa: CSVEGLGKGAPQEQFF
j_call: TRBJ1-1; d_call: .; v_call: TRBV2; clone_size: .; cdr3_nt: TGTGCCAGCAGCAGGTTGTCGGGGGACACTGAAGCTTTCTTT; cdr3_aa: CASSRLSGDTEAFF
j_call: TRBJ2-7; d_call: .; v_call: TRBV2; clone_size: .; cdr3_nt: TGTGCCAGCAGCCAGTACTACGAGCAGTACTTC; cdr3_aa: CASSQYYEQYF
j_call: TRBJ2-3; d_call: TRBD2; v_call: TRBV5-1; clone_size: few; cdr3_nt: TGCGCCAGCAGCTTGGCTAGCGGGGGAAGAGGAGATACGCAGTATTTT; cdr3_aa: CASSLASGGRGDTQYF
j_call: TRBJ2-1; d_call: .; v_call: TRBV7-3; clone_size: .; cdr3_nt: TGTGCCAGCAGCTCCGGGGGAAGGTACAATGAGCAGTTCTTC; cdr3_aa: CASSSGGRYNEQFF
j_call: TRBJ1-1; d_call: .; v_call: TRBV2; clone_size: .; cdr3_nt: TGTGCCAGCATCGTGACTCTAACCCCGGTGCGAGGGACTGAAGCTTTCTTT; cdr3_aa: CASIVTLTPVRGTEAFF
j_call: TRBJ2-1; d_call: TRBD2; v_call: TRBV27; clone_size: .; cdr3_nt: TGTGCCAGCAGTTTGAGGGGAGGGTGGGGGACGCACAATGAGCAGTTCTTC; cdr3_aa: CASSLRGGWGTHNEQFF